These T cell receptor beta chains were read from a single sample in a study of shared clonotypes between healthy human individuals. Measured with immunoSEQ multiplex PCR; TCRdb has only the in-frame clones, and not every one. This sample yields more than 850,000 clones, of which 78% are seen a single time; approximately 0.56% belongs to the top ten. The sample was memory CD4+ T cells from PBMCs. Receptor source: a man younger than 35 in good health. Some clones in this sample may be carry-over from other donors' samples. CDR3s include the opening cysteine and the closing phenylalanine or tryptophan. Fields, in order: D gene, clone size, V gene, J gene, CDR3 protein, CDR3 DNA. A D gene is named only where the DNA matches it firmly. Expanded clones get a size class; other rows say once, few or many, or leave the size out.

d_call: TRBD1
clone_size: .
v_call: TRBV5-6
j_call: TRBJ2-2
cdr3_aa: CASSSGTGGTGELFF
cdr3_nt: TGTGCCAGCAGCTCCGGGACAGGGGGGACCGGGGAGCTGTTTTTT

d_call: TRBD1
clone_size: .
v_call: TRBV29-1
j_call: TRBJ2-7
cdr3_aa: CSVTPIQGALDEQYF
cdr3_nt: TGCAGCGTTACGCCAATACAGGGGGCGCTTGACGAGCAGTACTTC

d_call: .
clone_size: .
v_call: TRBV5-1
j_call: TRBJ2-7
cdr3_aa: CASSPPGNYEQYF
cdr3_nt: TGCGCCAGCAGCCCCCCGGGTAACTACGAGCAGTACTTC

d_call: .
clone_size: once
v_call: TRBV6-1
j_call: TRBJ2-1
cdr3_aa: CASSESPGRVPEQFF
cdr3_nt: TGTGCCAGCAGTGAATCCCCAGGCCGTGTGCCTGAGCAGTTCTTC

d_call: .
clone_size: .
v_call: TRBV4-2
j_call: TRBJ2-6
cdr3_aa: CASSQGATWMSSGANVLTF
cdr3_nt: TGTGCCAGCAGCCAAGGAGCAACTTGGATGAGCTCTGGGGCCAACGTCCTGACTTTC

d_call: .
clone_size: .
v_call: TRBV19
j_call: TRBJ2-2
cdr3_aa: CATSTNANTGELFF
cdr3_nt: TGTGCCACCTCGACTAACGCGAACACCGGGGAGCTGTTTTTT

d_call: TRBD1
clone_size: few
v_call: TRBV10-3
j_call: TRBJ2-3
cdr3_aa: CAISGQATDTQYF
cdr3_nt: TGTGCCATCAGCGGACAGGCCACAGATACGCAGTATTTT

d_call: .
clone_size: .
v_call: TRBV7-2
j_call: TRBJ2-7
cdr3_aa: CASSFGPPGSEQYF
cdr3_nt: TGTGCCAGCAGCTTTGGCCCCCCAGGTTCCGAGCAGTACTTC

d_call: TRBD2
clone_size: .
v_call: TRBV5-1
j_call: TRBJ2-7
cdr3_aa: CASSLGGSPSEQYF
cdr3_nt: TGCGCCAGCAGCTTGGGCGGGAGCCCTAGCGAGCAGTACTTC

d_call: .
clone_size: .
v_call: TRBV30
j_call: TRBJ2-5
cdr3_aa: CAWRRQGQETQYF
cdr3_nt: TGTGCCTGGAGGAGGCAGGGGCAAGAGACCCAGTACTTC

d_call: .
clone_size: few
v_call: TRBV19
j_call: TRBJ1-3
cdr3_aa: CASSMMGASSGNTIYF
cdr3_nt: TGTGCCAGTAGTATGATGGGGGCAAGCTCTGGAAACACCATATATTTT

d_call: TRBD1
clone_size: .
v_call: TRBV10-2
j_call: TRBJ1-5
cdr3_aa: CATSPPGTGYQPQHF
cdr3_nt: TGCGCCACATCCCCCCCCGGGACAGGGTATCAGCCCCAGCATTTT

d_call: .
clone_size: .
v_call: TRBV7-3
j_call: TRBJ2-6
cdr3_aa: CASSVPGLSGANVLTF
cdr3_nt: TGTGCCAGCAGCGTTCCAGGGTTGTCTGGGGCCAACGTCCTGACTTTC

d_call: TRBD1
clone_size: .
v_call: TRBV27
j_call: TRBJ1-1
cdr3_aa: CASSLLTGVSNTEAFF
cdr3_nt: TGTGCCAGCAGTTTACTTACAGGGGTATCGAACACTGAAGCTTTCTTT

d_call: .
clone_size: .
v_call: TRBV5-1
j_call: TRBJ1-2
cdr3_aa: CASSLGDPSYGYTF
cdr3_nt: TGCGCCAGCAGTTTGGGGGACCCGAGCTATGGCTACACCTTC

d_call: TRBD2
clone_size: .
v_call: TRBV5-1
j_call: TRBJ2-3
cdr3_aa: CASSPGTSGVLTDTQYF
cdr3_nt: TGCGCCAGCAGCCCTGGGACTAGCGGGGTTCTCACAGATACGCAGTATTTT

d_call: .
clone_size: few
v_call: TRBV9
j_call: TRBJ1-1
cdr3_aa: CASSVLPGYTEAFF
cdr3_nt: TGTGCCAGCAGCGTACTACCGGGCTACACTGAAGCTTTCTTT

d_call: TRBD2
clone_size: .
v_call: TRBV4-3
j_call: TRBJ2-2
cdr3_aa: CASSQVAASGSDGDTGELFF
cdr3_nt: TGCGCCAGCAGCCAAGTAGCTGCTAGCGGGAGCGACGGGGACACCGGGGAGCTGTTTTTT

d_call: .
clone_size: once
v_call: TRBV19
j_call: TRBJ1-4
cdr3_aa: CASTYVNRDGKLFF
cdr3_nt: TGTGCCAGTACGTACGTGAACAGGGACGGGAAACTGTTTTTT

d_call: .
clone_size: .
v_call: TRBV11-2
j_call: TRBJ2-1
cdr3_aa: CASRAPGGYNEQFF
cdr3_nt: TGTGCCAGCAGAGCCCCTGGGGGCTACAATGAGCAGTTCTTC

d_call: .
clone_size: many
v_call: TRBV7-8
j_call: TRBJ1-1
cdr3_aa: CASSVGGGHTEAFF
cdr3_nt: TGTGCCAGCAGCGTAGGGGGGGGGCACACTGAAGCTTTCTTT

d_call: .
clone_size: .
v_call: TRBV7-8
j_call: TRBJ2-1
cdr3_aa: CASSLGGHPVYNEQFF
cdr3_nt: TGTGCCAGCAGCTTAGGGGGACACCCCGTCTACAATGAGCAGTTCTTC

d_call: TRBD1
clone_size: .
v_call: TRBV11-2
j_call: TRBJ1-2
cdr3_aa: CASSSPGQEDGYTF
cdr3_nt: TGTGCCAGCAGCTCCCCGGGACAGGAGGATGGCTACACCTTC

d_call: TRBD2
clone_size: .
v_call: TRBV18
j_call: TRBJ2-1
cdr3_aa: CASSPGTSGINEQFF
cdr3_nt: TGTGCCAGCTCACCAGGGACTAGCGGGATAAATGAGCAGTTCTTC

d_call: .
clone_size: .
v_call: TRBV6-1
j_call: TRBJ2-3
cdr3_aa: CASSGGGRPWYF
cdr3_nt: TGTGCCAGCAGTGGAGGAGGGAGACCCTGGTATTTT

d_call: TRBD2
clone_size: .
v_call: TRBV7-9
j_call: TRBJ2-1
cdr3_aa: CASSSRLASKDEQFF
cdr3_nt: TGTGCCAGCAGCTCCCGACTAGCATCTAAGGATGAGCAGTTCTTC

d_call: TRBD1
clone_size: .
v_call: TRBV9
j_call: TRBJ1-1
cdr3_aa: CASSIGQGTEAFF
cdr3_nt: TGTGCCAGCAGCATCGGACAGGGAACTGAAGCTTTCTTT

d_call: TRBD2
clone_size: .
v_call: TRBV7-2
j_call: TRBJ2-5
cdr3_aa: CASSPAGGSLSGAQYF
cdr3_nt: TGTGCCAGCAGCCCTGCGGGGGGGAGCCTGTCAGGGGCCCAGTACTTC

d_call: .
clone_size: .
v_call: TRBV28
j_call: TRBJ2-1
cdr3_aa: CASSLRQGSYNEQFF
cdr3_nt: TGTGCCAGCAGTTTAAGGCAGGGATCCTACAATGAGCAGTTCTTC